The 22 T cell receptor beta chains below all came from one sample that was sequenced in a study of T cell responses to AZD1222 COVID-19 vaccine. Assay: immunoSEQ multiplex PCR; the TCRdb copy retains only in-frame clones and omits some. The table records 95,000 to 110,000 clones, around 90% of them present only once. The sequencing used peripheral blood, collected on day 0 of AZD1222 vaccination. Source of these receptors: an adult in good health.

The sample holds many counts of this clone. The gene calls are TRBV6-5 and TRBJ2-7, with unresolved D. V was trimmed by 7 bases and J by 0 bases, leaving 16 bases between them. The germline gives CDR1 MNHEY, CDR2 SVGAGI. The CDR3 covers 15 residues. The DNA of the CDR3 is TGTGCCAGCACCGAAACGTCGGCTAGCTCCTACGAGCAGTACTTC. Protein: CASTETSASSYEQYF.

CDR3 bases: TGTGCCAGCAGTTTAAAGACGTATTATAGCAATCAGCCCCAGCATTTT. Its translation is CASSLKTYYSNQPQHF. The chain recombines TRBV28 with TRBJ1-5, with D unclear. This CDR3 has 16 amino acids. Germline CDR1 reads MDHEN; CDR2 reads SYDVKM. V dropped 2 bases and J dropped 0 bases, with 11 bases sitting between them.

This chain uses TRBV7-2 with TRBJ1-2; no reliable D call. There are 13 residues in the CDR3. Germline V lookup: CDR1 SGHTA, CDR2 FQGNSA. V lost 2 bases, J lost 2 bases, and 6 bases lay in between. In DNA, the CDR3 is TGTGCCAGCAGCTTACCGGTAAACTATGGCTACACCTTC. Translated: CASSLPVNYGYTF.

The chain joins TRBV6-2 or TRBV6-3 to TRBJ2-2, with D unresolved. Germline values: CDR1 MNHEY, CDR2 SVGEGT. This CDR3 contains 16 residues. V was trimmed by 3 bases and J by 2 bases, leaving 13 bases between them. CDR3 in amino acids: CASSYYSSQNTGELFF. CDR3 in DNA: TGTGCCAGCAGTTATTACTCAAGCCAAAACACCGGGGAGCTGTTTTTT.

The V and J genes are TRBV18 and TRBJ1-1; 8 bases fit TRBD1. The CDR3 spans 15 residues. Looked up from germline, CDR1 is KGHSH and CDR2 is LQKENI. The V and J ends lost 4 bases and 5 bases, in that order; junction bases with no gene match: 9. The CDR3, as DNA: TGTGCCAGCTCACGGTCCGGGACAGGCGGAACTGAAGCTTTCTTT. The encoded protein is CASSRSGTGGTEAFF.

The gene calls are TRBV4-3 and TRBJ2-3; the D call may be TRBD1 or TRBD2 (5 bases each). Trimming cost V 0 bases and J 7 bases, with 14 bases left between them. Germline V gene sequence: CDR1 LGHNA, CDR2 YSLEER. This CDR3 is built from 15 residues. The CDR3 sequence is CASSQDGTRENTQYF. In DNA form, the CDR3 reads TGCGCCAGCAGCCAAGATGGGACCAGGGAGAATACGCAGTATTTT.

The CDR3 nucleotides are TGCAGTGCTAGAGCAGATAATGGCTACACCTTC. Translated, it gives CSARADNGYTF. This chain links TRBV20-1 with TRBJ1-2, with D hard to call. Germline V gene sequence: CDR1 DFQATT, CDR2 SNEGSKA (reference sequence). The V and J ends lost 1 base and 6 bases respectively, with 6 bases between them. There are 11 residues in the CDR3.

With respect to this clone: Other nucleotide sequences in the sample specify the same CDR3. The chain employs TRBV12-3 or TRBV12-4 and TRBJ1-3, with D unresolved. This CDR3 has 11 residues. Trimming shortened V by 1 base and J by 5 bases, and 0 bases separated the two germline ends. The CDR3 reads CASSLGNTIYF. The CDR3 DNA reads TGTGCCAGCAGTTTAGGAAACACCATATATTTT.

The CDR3 spells CASSLADRGSTEAFF. The DNA of the CDR3 is TGTGCCAGCAGCTTAGCGGACAGGGGTAGCACTGAAGCTTTCTTT. This chain uses TRBV7-8 with TRBJ1-1, with TRBD1 matching over 9 bases. The V segment lost 0 bases and the J segment 4 bases; nucleotides outside the gene matches: 3. The CDR3 is 15 residues long. Per germline, CDR1 SGHVS and CDR2 FQNEAQ. Full variable domain (rest looked up from reference TRBV7-8 and TRBJ1-1): GAGVSQSPRYKVAKRGQDVALRCDPISGHVSLFWYQQALGQGPEFLTYFQNEAQLDKSGLPSDRFFAERPEGSVSTLKIQRTQQEDSAVYLCASSLADRGSTEAFFGQGTRLTVV.

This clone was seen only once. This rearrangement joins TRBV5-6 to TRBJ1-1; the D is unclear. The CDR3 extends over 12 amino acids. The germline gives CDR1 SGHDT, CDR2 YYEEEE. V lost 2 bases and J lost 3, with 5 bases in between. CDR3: CASSFQYTEAFF. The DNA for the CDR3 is TGTGCCAGCAGCTTCCAGTACACTGAAGCTTTCTTT.

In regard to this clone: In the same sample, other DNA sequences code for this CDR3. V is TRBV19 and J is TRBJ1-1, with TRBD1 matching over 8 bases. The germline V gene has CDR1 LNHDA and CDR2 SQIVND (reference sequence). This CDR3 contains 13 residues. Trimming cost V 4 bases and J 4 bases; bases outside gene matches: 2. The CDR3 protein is CASSTTGGTEAFF. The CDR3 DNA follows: TGTGCCAGTAGTACCACAGGGGGCACTGAAGCTTTCTTT.

The DNA for the CDR3 is TGTGCCAGCAGTTACGGGGGGACAAGGCCCAATGAGCAGTTCTTC. Its protein is CASSYGGTRPNEQFF. The rearrangement links TRBV6-5 to TRBJ2-1; D could derive from TRBD1 or TRBD2 (6 bases each). V shed 2 bases and J shed 6 bases, with 14 bases lying between them. The V gene's germline CDR1 is MNHEY and CDR2 SVGAGI. This CDR3 has 15 amino acids.

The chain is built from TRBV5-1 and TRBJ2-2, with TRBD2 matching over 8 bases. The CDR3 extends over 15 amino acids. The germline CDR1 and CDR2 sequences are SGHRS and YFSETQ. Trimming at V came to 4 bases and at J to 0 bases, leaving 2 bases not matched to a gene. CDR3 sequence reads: CASSPGGSNTGELFF. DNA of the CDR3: TGCGCCAGCAGCCCGGGGGGGTCGAACACCGGGGAGCTGTTTTTT.

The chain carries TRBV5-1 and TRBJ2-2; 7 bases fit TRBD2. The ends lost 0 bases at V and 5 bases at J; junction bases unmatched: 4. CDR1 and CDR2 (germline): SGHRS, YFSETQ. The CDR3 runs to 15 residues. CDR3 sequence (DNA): TGCGCCAGCAGCTTGGACAGCGGGATAACCGGGGAGCTGTTTTTT. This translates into CASSLDSGITGELFF.

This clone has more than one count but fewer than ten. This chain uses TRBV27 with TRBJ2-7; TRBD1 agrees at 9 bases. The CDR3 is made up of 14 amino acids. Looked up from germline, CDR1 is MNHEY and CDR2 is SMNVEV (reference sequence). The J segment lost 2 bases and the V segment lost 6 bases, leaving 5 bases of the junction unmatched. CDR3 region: CASSTGQGPYEQYF. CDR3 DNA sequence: TGTGCCAGCAGCACGGGACAGGGACCCTACGAGCAGTACTTC.

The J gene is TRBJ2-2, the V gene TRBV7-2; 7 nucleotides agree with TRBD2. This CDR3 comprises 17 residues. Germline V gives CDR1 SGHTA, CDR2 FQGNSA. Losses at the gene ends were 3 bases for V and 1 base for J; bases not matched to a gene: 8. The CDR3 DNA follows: TGTGCCAGCAGCTTTCTCGCCGGGGGGTGGAACACCGGGGAGCTGTTTTTT. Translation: CASSFLAGGWNTGELFF.

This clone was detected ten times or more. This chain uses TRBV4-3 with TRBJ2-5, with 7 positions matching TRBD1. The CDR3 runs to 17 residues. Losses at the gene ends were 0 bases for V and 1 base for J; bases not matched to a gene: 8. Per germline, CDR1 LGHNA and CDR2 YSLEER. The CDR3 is CASSQEAYAGGQETQYF. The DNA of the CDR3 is TGCGCCAGCAGCCAAGAGGCGTACGCAGGGGGCCAAGAGACCCAGTACTTC.

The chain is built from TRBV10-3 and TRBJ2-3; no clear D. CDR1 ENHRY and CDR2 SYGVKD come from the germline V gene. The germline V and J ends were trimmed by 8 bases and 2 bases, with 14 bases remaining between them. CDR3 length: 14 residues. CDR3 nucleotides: TGTGCCATCCGCCTTGATGGGGTCACAGATACGCAGTATTTT. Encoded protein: CAIRLDGVTDTQYF.

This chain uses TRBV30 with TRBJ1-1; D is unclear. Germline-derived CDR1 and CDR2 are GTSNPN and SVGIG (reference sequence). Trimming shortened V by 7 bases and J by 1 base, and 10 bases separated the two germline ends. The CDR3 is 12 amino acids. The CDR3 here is CASRQPNTEAFF. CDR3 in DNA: TGTGCCTCGAGGCAGCCGAACACTGAAGCTTTCTTT.

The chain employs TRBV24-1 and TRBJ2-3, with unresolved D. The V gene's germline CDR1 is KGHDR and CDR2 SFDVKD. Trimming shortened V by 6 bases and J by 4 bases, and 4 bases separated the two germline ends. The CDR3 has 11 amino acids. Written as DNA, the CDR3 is TGTGCCACCAGTCAATCAGATACGCAGTATTTT. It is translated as CATSQSDTQYF.

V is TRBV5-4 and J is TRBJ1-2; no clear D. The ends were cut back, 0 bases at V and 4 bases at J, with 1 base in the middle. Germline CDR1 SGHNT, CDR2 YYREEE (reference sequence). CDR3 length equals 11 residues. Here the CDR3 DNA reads TGTGCCAGCAGCTTGGGCTATGGCTACACCTTC. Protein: CASSLGYGYTF.

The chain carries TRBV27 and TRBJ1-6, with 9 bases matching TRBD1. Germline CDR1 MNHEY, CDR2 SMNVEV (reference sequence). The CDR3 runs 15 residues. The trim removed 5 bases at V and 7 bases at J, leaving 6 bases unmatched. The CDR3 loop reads CASSQTGGGNSPLHF. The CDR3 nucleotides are TGTGCCAGCAGTCAGACAGGGGGAGGAAATTCACCCCTCCACTTT.